This T cell receptor beta chain came from a study of cytomegalovirus exposure and HLA in healthy donors. Study conclusions and caveats: Researchers reported from a later analysis that most CMV-associated TCR beta chains appeared HLA-restricted. In the analysis, some V segments, TRBV6-2 and TRBV6-3 included, were excluded as indistinguishable.

The PCR made use of 60 Vbeta and 13 Jbeta primers. Data came from immunoSEQ multiplex PCR; TCRdb stores just in-frame clones and leaves some out. Of about 130,000 clones in the sample, 74% were seen once. This clone occurred a few times. Its antigen remains unidentified. Every donor was a healthy person donating bone marrow. Germline assignment: CDR1 MNHEY and CDR2 SVGAGI. This CDR3 has 12 residues. V was cut by 4 bases and J by 0 bases, with 3 bases left in between. This chain links TRBV6-5 with TRBJ1-1; no reliable D call. The source of this sequence is a woman aged 50 to 60 in good health and CMV-seropositive. Specimen: PBMCs. CDR3 sequence: CASSSVNTEAFF. DNA for the CDR3: TGTGCCAGCAGTTCGGTGAACACTGAAGCTTTCTTT.